The 28 T cell receptor beta chains listed next were all sequenced from one sample in a study of identical twins. Using its own MiXCR run on the 5' RACE reads, TCRdb lists one record per CDR3 protein. The table shows a few hundred thousand distinct CDR3 sequences, with around 18% occurring only once. Sequencing used naive T cells sorted from blood. These receptors were collected from a man aged 50 or older in good health.

This clonotype was counted many times. This chain connects TRBV6-5 to TRBJ2-7; D uncertain. Germline V gene sequence: CDR1 MNHEY, CDR2 SVGAGI. CDR3 length: 11 residues. Trimming removed 0 bases at V and 6 bases at J, with 3 bases between. CDR3 in amino acids: CASSYSAEQYF. For the CDR3, the DNA is TGTGCCAGCAGTTACTCAGCCGAGCAGTACTTC.

This clonotype showed up many times. The chain carries TRBV9 and TRBJ2-3; unclear D gene. Looked up from germline, CDR1 is SGDLS and CDR2 is YYNGEE. V lost 0 bases to trimming and J lost 6 bases, with 11 bases between them. The CDR3 has 14 residues. The CDR3 DNA follows: TGTGCCAGCAGCGTAGAAGTGACACCTGATACGCAGTATTTT. Protein sequence: CASSVEVTPDTQYF.

This clonotype was detected only a few times. The chain recombines TRBV7-9 with TRBJ1-4, with TRBD1 as a possible D gene (5 bases). Per the germline V gene, CDR1 is SEHNR and CDR2 is FQNEAQ (reference sequence). The CDR3 extends over 15 amino acids. Between the trimmed V and J ends, which lost 6 bases and 5 bases, there was a span of 16 bases. Written as DNA, the CDR3 is TGTGCCAGCAGTCCAAAGGGGACGTCAAATGAAAAACTGTTTTTT. Translated, it gives CASSPKGTSNEKLFF. The whole variable domain, filled in from reference TRBV7-9 and TRBJ1-4, reads DTGVSQNPRHKITKRGQNVTFRCDPISEHNRLYWYRQTLGQGPEFLTYFQNEAQLEKSRLLSDRFSAERPKGSFSTLEIQRTEQGDSAMYLCASSPKGTSNEKLFFGSGTQLSVL.

The chain is built from TRBV7-9 and TRBJ1-1, with D possibly matching TRBD1 (6 bases). Deletions cut 4 bases from V and 1 base from J, with 13 bases between. In germline, CDR1 is SEHNR, CDR2 FQNEAQ (reference sequence). The CDR3 spans 15 residues. CDR3 residues: CASSSSGTKNTEAFF. The CDR3 DNA sequence: TGTGCCAGCAGCTCTTCTGGGACAAAGAACACTGAAGCTTTCTTT.

This clonotype was detected ten times or more. The V and J genes are TRBV7-9 and TRBJ1-6; D is unresolved. This CDR3 contains 17 residues. CDR1 and CDR2 (germline): SEHNR, FQNEAQ (reference sequence). The V end was cut by 5 bases, the J end by 7 bases, with 21 bases between. The CDR3 spells CASSNQRVGMVNSPLHF. The CDR3, as DNA: TGTGCCAGCAGCAATCAAAGGGTGGGGATGGTGAATTCACCCCTCCACTTT.

The chain employs TRBV5-4 and TRBJ1-1, with a tentative D call TRBD1 (6 bases). The CDR3 totals 14 residues. Germline CDR1 and CDR2: SGHNT and YYREEE (reference sequence). With 4 bases removed from V and 4 bases from J, the gap between germline ends came to 14 bases. The CDR3 loop reads CASSQIQGGTEAFF. CDR3 nucleotide sequence: TGTGCCAGCAGCCAGATACAGGGAGGCACTGAAGCTTTCTTT.

This sequence joins TRBV12-3 or TRBV12-4 and TRBJ2-1, with 9 bases fitting TRBD1. With 1 base clipped from V and 1 base from J, the junction kept 2 bases outside the gene matches. The CDR3 spans 16 residues. The CDR3 region has the DNA TGTGCCAGCAGTTTAGACGGACAGGGGTCCTACAATGAGCAGTTCTTC. As protein: CASSLDGQGSYNEQFF.

This chain joins TRBV4-3 and TRBJ2-7; D is unresolved. This CDR3 spans 14 amino acids. Trimming took 1 base from V and 2 from J, leaving 9 bases between them. In germline, CDR1 is LGHNA, CDR2 YSLEER. CDR3 in amino acids: CASSQGGLTYEQYF. The CDR3 nucleotides read TGCGCCAGCAGCCAAGGAGGTCTGACCTACGAGCAGTACTTC.

This clonotype was recorded many times. The CDR3 region is CASSFGTDRGQPQHF. CDR3 DNA sequence: TGTGCCAGCAGTTTTGGGACGGACCGGGGACAGCCCCAGCATTTT. The chain has TRBV6-2 or TRBV6-3 and TRBJ1-5; TRBD1 is a possible D gene (5 bases). Germline CDR1 is MNHEY and CDR2 is SVGEGT. The CDR3 consists of 15 residues. Trimming left V 4 bases short and J 7 bases short, with 17 bases between.

This clonotype came up a few times. The V and J genes are TRBV24-1 and TRBJ1-1; D gene uncertain. The V end lost 9 bases, the J end lost 1 base, and 11 bases lay between the germline ends. The germline CDR1 and CDR2 sequences are KGHDR and SFDVKD. The CDR3 loop spans 13 amino acids. This CDR3 is CATRMGGNTEAFF. The DNA for the CDR3 is TGTGCCACCCGTATGGGTGGGAACACTGAAGCTTTCTTT.

There are a few counts of this clonotype. J is TRBJ2-1 and V is TRBV6-2 or TRBV6-3; D remains ambiguous. CDR1 and CDR2 from the germline V gene are MNHEY and SVGEGT. With 7 bases removed from V and 8 bases from J, the gap between germline ends came to 15 bases. The CDR3 length is 13 residues. CDR3 amino acids: CASMRPPADEQFF. The DNA for the CDR3 is TGTGCCAGCATGCGGCCGCCAGCCGATGAGCAGTTCTTC.

This clonotype was picked up many times. The chain employs TRBV15 and TRBJ2-5; no definite D call. The germline CDR1 and CDR2 sequences are LNHNV and YYDKDF (reference sequence). The CDR3 has 12 amino acids. V lost 5 bases to trimming and J lost 5 bases, with 9 bases between them. The CDR3 region has the DNA TGTGCCACCAGCGCTCCGAAGGAGACCCAGTACTTC. Translated, it gives CATSAPKETQYF.

The table lists this clonotype with a few counts. This chain links TRBV5-1 with TRBJ2-5; D is undetermined. CDR3 length: 15 residues. Trimming shortened V by 0 bases and J by 2 bases, and 11 bases separated the two germline ends. In germline, CDR1 is SGHRS, CDR2 YFSETQ. Written as DNA, the CDR3 is TGCGCCAGCAGCTTGGAATTGTCCAATCAAGAGACCCAGTACTTC. Amino acid sequence: CASSLELSNQETQYF.

This clonotype has a count of ten or more. CDR3: CASSYGLAGVQETQYF. CDR3 sequence (DNA): TGCGCCAGCAGCTACGGACTAGCGGGAGTACAAGAGACCCAGTACTTC. The V gene is TRBV5-1, the J gene TRBJ2-5; 13 nucleotides agree with TRBD2. CDR1 is SGHRS and CDR2 is YFSETQ in the germline V gene. The CDR3 is made up of 16 amino acids. The trim removed 3 bases at V and 2 bases at J, leaving 4 bases unmatched.

This clonotype came up many times. CDR3 nucleotide sequence: TGTGCCAGCAGGAGGACCGGAGGAAACACCATATATTTT. This encodes CASRRTGGNTIYF. The V and J genes are TRBV27 and TRBJ1-3, with unresolved D. The length of the CDR3 is 13 residues. Trimming left V 6 bases short and J 4 bases short, with 10 bases between. Per germline, CDR1 MNHEY and CDR2 SMNVEV (reference sequence).

The table lists this clonotype with many counts. The chain combines TRBV10-3 with TRBJ2-1, with TRBD2 matching 8 bases. The length of the CDR3 is 14 residues. Trimming cost V 5 bases and J 4 bases; bases outside gene matches: 4. CDR1 and CDR2 (germline): ENHRY, SYGVKD. The CDR3 is CAISSGGLYNEQFF. The CDR3 region has the DNA TGTGCCATCAGTAGCGGGGGATTATACAATGAGCAGTTCTTC.

This clonotype has just a few counts. The chain recombines TRBV7-2 with TRBJ2-1, with D possibly matching TRBD1 (5 bases). Germline assignment: CDR1 SGHTA and CDR2 FQGNSA. V lost 4 bases to trimming and J lost 4 bases, with 11 bases between them. This CDR3 contains 14 residues. CDR3 nucleotides: TGTGCCAGCAGCTCTCGGACACCATACAATGAGCAGTTCTTC. Translating it yields CASSSRTPYNEQFF.

This clonotype was seen only a few times. V gene TRBV9 combines with J gene TRBJ2-7, with D possibly being TRBD2 (5 bases). This CDR3 is built from 13 residues. The V and J ends lost 3 bases and 6 bases respectively, with 13 bases between them. The germline gives CDR1 SGDLS, CDR2 YYNGEE. CDR3 in DNA: TGTGCCAGCAGCGCTATGACTCGGGGCGAGCAGTACTTC. Amino acids: CASSAMTRGEQYF. Full variable domain (rest looked up from reference TRBV9 and TRBJ2-7): DSGVTQTPKHLITATGQRVTLRCSPRSGDLSVYWYQQSLDQGLQFLIQYYNGEERAKGNILERFSAQQFPDLHSELNLSSLELGDSALYFCASSAMTRGEQYFGPGTRLTVT.

This clonotype has only a few counts. The gene calls are TRBV20-1 and TRBJ2-1; D gene unclear. Per germline, CDR1 DFQATT and CDR2 SNEGSKA (reference sequence). The CDR3 totals 13 residues. V gave up 1 base and J gave up 8 bases, with 12 bases separating them. Here the CDR3 reads CSARGPVTYEQFF. In DNA, the CDR3 is TGCAGTGCTAGAGGTCCAGTCACGTATGAGCAGTTCTTC.

The J gene is TRBJ2-5, the V gene TRBV12-3 or TRBV12-4; possible D gene TRBD2, 5 bases. The ends were cut back, 7 bases at V and 5 bases at J, with 11 bases in the middle. This CDR3 has 12 amino acids. In DNA, the CDR3 is TGTGCCAGCACTCGGGGTTGGGAGACCCAGTACTTC. Translating it yields CASTRGWETQYF.

The chain is built from TRBV29-1 and TRBJ2-5; D uncertain. V was trimmed by 4 bases and J by 3 bases, leaving 9 bases between them. The CDR3 extends over 12 amino acids. Germline V gene sequence: CDR1 SQVTM, CDR2 ANQGSEA. DNA of the CDR3: TGCAGCGTTGTCATGCCCGAAGAGACCCAGTACTTC. As protein: CSVVMPEETQYF.

This clonotype has just a few counts. The chain combines TRBV5-1 with TRBJ1-1; weak D call: TRBD1 (5 bases). The ends were cut back, 1 base at V and 1 base at J, with 11 bases in the middle. This CDR3 is built from 15 residues. The germline V gene has CDR1 SGHRS and CDR2 YFSETQ. The CDR3, as DNA: TGCGCCAGCAGCTTGCAGGGCGTGGGGAACACTGAAGCTTTCTTT. The encoded protein is CASSLQGVGNTEAFF.

In this sample, this clonotype turned up a few times. CDR3 loop: CASSFTSSGTRSGANVLTF. In nucleotides, the CDR3 is TGTGCCAGCAGTTTTACCTCTTCCGGGACTCGATCTGGGGCCAACGTCCTGACTTTC. The V and J genes are TRBV5-4 and TRBJ2-6, with a possible D match to TRBD2 (6 bases). The V gene's germline CDR1 is SGHNT and CDR2 YYREEE (reference sequence). Trimming stripped 5 bases from V and 1 base from J, with 22 bases between. CDR3 length: 19 residues.

This clonotype was seen at least ten times. The V and J genes are TRBV6-2 or TRBV6-3 and TRBJ2-7; 12 positions agree with TRBD2. This CDR3 contains 16 residues. V trimming: 7 bases; J trimming: 3 bases; junction bases outside the gene matches: 10. Per the germline V gene, CDR1 is MNHEY and CDR2 is SVGEGT. CDR3 region: CASTNGLAGGNYEQYF. CDR3 nucleotide sequence: TGTGCCAGCACCAACGGCCTAGCGGGAGGGAACTACGAGCAGTACTTC.

This chain joins TRBV7-6 and TRBJ2-1, with 9 bases identical to TRBD2. The length of the CDR3 is 16 residues. Germline lookup yields CDR1 SGHVS and CDR2 FNYEAQ. Losses at the gene ends were 5 bases for V and 0 bases for J; bases not matched to a gene: 5. In DNA, the CDR3 is TGTGCCAGCAGCCCACGAGCGGGGGGCTCCTACAATGAGCAGTTCTTC. This gives the protein CASSPRAGGSYNEQFF.

The rearrangement joins TRBV9 to TRBJ2-3; D may be TRBD1 or TRBD2 (6 bases each). Looked up from germline, CDR1 is SGDLS and CDR2 is YYNGEE. The V and J ends lost 8 bases and 4 bases respectively, with 23 bases between them. The CDR3 length is 16 residues. The CDR3 bases are TGTGCCAGTAATCTCTTTGGGGGGCGCGTCCCAGATACGCAGTATTTT. Amino acids: CASNLFGGRVPDTQYF.

This clonotype has a count of ten or more. V gene TRBV2 combines with J gene TRBJ1-1; D uncertain. The germline V gene has CDR1 SNHLY and CDR2 FYNNEI. The CDR3 runs to 13 residues. V was pared by 7 bases and J by 0 bases, with 9 bases between. The CDR3 sequence is CASTPLLNTEAFF. CDR3 coding DNA: TGTGCCAGCACTCCATTATTGAACACTGAAGCTTTCTTT.

This clonotype was recorded once. The rearrangement links TRBV6-5 to TRBJ1-1; D is undetermined. Deletions cut 3 bases from V and 4 bases from J, with 9 bases between. The CDR3 extends over 13 amino acids. Germline CDR1 and CDR2: MNHEY and SVGAGI. CDR3 residues: CASSYEGSTEAFF. The CDR3 region has the DNA TGTGCCAGCAGTTATGAAGGTTCCACTGAAGCTTTCTTT.